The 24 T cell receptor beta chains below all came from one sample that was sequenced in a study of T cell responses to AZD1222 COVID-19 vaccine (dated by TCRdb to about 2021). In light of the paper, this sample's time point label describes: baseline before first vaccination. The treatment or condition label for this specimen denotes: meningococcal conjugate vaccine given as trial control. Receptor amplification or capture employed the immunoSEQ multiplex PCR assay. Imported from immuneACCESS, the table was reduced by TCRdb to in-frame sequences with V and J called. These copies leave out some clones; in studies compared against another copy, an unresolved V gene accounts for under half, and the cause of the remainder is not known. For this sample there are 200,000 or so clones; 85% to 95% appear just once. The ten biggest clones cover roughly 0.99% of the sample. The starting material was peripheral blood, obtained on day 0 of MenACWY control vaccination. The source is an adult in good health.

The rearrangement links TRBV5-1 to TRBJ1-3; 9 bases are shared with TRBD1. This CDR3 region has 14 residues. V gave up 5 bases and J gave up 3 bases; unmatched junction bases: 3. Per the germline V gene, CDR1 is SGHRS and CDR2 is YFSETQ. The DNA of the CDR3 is TGCGCCAGCAGACAGGGGGCAAGTGGAAACACCATATATTTT. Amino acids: CASRQGASGNTIYF.

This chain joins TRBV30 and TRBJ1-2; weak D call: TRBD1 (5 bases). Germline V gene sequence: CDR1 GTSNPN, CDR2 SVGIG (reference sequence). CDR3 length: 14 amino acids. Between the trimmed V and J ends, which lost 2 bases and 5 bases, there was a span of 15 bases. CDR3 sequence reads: CAWSLRGDQYGYTF. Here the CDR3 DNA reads TGTGCCTGGAGTCTCCGTGGGGACCAATATGGCTACACCTTC.

The CDR3 DNA reads as TGTGCCAGCAGCTCAGACCCGAACACTGAAGCTTTCTTT. This codes for CASSSDPNTEAFF. The chain joins TRBV6-5 to TRBJ1-1; no reliable D call. This CDR3 region has 13 residues. V was pared by 6 bases and J by 1 base, with 9 bases between. The germline CDR1 and CDR2 sequences are MNHEY and SVGAGI.

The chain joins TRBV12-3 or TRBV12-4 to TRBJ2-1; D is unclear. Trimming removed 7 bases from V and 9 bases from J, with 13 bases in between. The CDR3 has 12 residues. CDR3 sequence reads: CASTPRRGEQFF. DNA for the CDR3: TGTGCCAGCACCCCAAGGAGAGGTGAGCAGTTCTTC.

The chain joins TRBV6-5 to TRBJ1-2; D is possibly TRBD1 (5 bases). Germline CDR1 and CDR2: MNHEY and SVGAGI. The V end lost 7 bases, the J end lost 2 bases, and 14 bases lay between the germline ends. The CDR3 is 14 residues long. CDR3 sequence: CASTKGAGNYGYTF. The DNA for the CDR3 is TGTGCCAGCACCAAAGGGGCGGGGAACTATGGCTACACCTTC.

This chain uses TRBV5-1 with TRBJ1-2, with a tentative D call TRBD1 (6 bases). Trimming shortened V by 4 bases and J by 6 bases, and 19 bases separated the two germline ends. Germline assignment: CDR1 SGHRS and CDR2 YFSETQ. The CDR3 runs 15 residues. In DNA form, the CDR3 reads TGCGCCAGCAGCGGCGGTCAGGGGAGGCTCGATGGCTACACCTTC. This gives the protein CASSGGQGRLDGYTF. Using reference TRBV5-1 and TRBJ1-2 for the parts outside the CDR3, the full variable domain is KAGVTQTPRYLIKTRGQQVTLSCSPISGHRSVSWYQQTPGQGLQFLFEYFSETQRNKGNFPGRFSGRQFSNSRSEMNVSTLELGDSALYLCASSGGQGRLDGYTFGSGTRLTVV.

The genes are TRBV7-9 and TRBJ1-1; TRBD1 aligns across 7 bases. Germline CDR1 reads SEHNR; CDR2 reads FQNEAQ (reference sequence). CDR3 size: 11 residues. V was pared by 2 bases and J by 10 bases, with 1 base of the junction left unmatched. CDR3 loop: CASSLRDRAFF. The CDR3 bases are TGTGCCAGCAGCTTAAGGGACAGAGCTTTCTTT.

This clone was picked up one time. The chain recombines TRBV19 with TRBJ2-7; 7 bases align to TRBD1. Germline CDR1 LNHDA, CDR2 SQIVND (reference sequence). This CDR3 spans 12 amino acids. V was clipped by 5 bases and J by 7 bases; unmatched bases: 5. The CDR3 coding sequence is TGTGCCAGTAGTCGACCGACAGGGGAGCAGTACTTC. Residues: CASSRPTGEQYF.

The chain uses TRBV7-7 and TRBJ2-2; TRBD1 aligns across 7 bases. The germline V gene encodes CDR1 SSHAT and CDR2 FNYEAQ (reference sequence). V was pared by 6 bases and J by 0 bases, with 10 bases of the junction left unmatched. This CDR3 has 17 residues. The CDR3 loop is CASSQWGQNANTGELFF. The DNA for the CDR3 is TGTGCCAGCAGTCAATGGGGACAGAACGCGAACACCGGGGAGCTGTTTTTT. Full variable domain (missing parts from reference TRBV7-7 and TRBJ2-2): GAGVSQSPRYKVTKRGQDVTLRCDPISSHATLYWYQQALGQGPEFLTYFNYEAQPDKSGLPSDRFSAERPEGSISTLTIQRTEQRDSAMYRCASSQWGQNANTGELFFGEGSRLTVL.

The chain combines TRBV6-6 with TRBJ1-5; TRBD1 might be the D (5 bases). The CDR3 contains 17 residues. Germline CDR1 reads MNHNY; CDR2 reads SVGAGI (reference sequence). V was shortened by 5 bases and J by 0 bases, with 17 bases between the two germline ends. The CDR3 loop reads CASSPTGKGYSNQPQHF. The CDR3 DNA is TGTGCCAGCAGTCCCACGGGGAAGGGGTATAGCAATCAGCCCCAGCATTTT.

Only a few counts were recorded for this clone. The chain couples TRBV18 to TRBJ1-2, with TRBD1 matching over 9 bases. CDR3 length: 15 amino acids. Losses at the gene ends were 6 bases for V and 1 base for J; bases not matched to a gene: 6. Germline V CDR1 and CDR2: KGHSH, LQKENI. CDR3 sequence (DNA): TGTGCCAGCTCGTCCACGGGACAGGGTAACTATGGCTACACCTTC. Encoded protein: CASSSTGQGNYGYTF.

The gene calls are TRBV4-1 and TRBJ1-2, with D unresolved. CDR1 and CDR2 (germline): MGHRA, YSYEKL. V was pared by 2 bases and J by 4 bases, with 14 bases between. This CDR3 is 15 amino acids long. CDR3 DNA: TGCGCCAGCAGCCAAAACGACGGTATGGCCTATGGCTACACCTTC. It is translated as CASSQNDGMAYGYTF.

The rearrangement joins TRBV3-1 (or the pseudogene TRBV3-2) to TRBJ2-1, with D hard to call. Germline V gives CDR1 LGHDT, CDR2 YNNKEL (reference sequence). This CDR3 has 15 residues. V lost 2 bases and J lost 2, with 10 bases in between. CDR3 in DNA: TGTGCCAGCAGCCAAACCGTGGGGACCTACAATGAGCAGTTCTTC. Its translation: CASSQTVGTYNEQFF.

The CDR3 here is CASSMKRGSGNTIYF. The CDR3 nucleotides are TGTGCCAGTAGTATGAAGAGGGGCTCTGGAAACACCATATATTTT. The chain links TRBV19 to TRBJ1-3; D possibly corresponds to TRBD1 (5 bases). Germline lookup yields CDR1 LNHDA and CDR2 SQIVND (reference sequence). Trimming removed 3 bases from V and 0 bases from J, with 9 bases in between. This CDR3 is 15 amino acids long.

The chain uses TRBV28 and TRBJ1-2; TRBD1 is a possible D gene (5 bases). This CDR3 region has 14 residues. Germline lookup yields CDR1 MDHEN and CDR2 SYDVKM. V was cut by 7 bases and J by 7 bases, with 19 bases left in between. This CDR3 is CASITGPFRGGYTF. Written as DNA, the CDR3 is TGTGCCAGCATCACGGGGCCATTCCGTGGTGGCTACACCTTC.

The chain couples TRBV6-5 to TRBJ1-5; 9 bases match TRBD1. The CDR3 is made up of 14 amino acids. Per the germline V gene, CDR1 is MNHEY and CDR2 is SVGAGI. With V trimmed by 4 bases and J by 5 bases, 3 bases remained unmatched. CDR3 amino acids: CASSSQGADQPQHF. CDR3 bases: TGTGCCAGCAGTTCACAGGGGGCGGATCAGCCCCAGCATTTT.

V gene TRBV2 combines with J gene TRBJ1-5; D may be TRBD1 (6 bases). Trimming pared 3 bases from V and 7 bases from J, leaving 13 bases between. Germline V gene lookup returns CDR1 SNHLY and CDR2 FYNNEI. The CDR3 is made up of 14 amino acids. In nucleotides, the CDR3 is TGTGCCAGCAGTGACCAACAGGGAGGACAGCCCCAGCATTTT. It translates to CASSDQQGGQPQHF.

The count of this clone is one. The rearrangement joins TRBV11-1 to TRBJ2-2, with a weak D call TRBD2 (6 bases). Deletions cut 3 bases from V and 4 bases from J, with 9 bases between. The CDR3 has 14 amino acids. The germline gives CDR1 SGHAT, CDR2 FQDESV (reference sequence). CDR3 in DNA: TGTGCCAGCAGCTTCCAGGGAGGCACCGGGGAGCTGTTTTTT. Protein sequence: CASSFQGGTGELFF.

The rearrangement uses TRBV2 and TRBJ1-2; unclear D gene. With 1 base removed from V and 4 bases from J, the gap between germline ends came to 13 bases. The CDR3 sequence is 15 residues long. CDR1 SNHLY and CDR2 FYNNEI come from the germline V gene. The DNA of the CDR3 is TGTGCCAGCAGTGAAGATCATGGACGGGGCTATGGCTACACCTTC. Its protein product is CASSEDHGRGYGYTF.

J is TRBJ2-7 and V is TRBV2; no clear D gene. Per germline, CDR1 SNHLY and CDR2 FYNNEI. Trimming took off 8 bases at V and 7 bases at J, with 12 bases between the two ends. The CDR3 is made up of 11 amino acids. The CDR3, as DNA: TGTGCCAGCGGGAAAGGGATAGAGCAGTACTTC. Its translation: CASGKGIEQYF.

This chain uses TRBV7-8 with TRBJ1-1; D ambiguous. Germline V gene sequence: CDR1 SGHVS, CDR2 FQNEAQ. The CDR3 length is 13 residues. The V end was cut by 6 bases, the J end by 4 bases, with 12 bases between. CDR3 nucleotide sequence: TGTGCCAGCAGTGCAGAGCTGGGCACTGAAGCTTTCTTT. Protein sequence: CASSAELGTEAFF.

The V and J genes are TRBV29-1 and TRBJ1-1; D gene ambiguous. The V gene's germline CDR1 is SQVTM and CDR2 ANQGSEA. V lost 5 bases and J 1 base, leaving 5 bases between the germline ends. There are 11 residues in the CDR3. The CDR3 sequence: CSVRKNTEAFF. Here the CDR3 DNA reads TGCAGCGTTCGAAAGAACACTGAAGCTTTCTTT.

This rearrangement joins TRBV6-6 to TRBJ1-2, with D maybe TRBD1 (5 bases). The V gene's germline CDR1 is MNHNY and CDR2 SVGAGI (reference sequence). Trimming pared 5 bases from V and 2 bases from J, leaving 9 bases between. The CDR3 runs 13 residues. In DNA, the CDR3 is TGTGCCAGCAGTGGGACGGTAAACTATGGCTACACCTTC. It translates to CASSGTVNYGYTF.

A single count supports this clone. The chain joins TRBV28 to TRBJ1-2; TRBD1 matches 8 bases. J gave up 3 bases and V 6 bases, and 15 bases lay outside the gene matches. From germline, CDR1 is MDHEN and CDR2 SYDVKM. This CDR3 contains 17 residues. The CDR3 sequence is CASREGATRQGYYGYTF. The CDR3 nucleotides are TGTGCCAGCAGAGAGGGGGCAACTCGACAGGGGTACTATGGCTACACCTTC.